This TCR beta chain was sequenced in a study of CD8 T cells in ankylosing spondylitis. The V gene's germline CDR1 is SGHVS and CDR2 FQNEAQ. This CDR3 spans 14 amino acids. V lost 1 base, J lost 11 bases, and 18 bases lay in between. As for this clonotype: The antigen is undetermined.

Making the TCR beta libraries involved quantitative 5'-RACE with molecular barcodes. TCRdb passed the 5' RACE reads through MiXCR, listing each CDR3 protein once. The table records 150,000 to 200,000 distinct CDR3 sequences, 15% to 20% of them present only once. The study, taken as a whole, reports: Before this, some motif variants had been reported in reactive arthritis synovial fluid and blood. Significantly higher representation of disease-linked clones was reported for matched ankylosing spondylitis synovial fluid.

This TCR was recovered from a male donor with ankylosing spondylitis or in good health (not recorded which). The specimen sequenced was blood, either unsorted or a sorted T cell fraction (not recorded which). J is TRBJ2-7 and V is TRBV7-8; possible D gene TRBD1, 6 bases. The DNA for the CDR3 is TGTGCCAGCAGCTTAGAGCGGCAGGGGCTCTTAAAGTACTTC. Its translation: CASSLERQGLLKYF.